Below, 3 T cell receptor beta chains from the same sample are listed, as sequenced in a study of T cells expressing NK-cell markers. Reprocessing the 5' RACE reads, TCRdb reports a single entry for every CDR3 protein and omits DNA. The table lists around 470,000 distinct CDR3 sequences. The sample comprised blood T cells: a sorted CD56 or NKG2C T cell subset, CD4+ or CD8+ T cells, or bulk PBMC T cells (not recorded which). Receptors originate from a woman in her fifties or sixties in good health.

The chain combines TRBV7-2 with TRBJ2-7. CDR1 and CDR2 (germline): SGHTA, FQGNSA. The CDR3 consists of 14 residues. The CDR3 is CASSLRSRVDEQYF. Drawing the rest from reference TRBV7-2 and TRBJ2-7, the complete variable domain is GAGVSQSPSNKVTEKGKDVELRCDPISGHTALYWYRQSLGQGLEFLIYFQGNSAPDKSGLPSDRFSAERTGGSVSTLTIQRTQQEDSAVYLCASSLRSRVDEQYFGPGTRLTVT.

This CDR3 reads CSAPPDSGLTQYF. The chain joins TRBV20-1 to TRBJ2-5; lacking DNA, the TRBD2 call made by TCRdb goes unchecked. The germline V gene encodes CDR1 DFQATT and CDR2 SNEGSKA (reference sequence). The CDR3 has 13 amino acids.

The rearrangement links TRBV6-2 or TRBV6-3 to TRBJ2-2; TCRdb calls TRBD1, which cannot be checked without DNA. The germline gives CDR1 MNHEY, CDR2 SVGEGT. The CDR3 has 17 amino acids. CDR3 sequence reads: CASSLRGQGANTGELFF.